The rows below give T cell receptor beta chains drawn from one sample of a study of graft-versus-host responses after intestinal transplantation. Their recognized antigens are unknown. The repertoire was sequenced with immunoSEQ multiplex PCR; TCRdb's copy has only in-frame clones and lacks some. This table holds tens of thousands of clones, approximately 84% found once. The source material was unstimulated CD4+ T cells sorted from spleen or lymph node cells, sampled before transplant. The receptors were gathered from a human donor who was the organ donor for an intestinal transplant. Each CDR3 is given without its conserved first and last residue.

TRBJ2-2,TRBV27,ASSLQGRGWNTGELF
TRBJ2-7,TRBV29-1,SVPGQGASFSYEQY
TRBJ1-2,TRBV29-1,SVDLGYYGYT
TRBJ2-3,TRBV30,AWSALSGGIQTQY
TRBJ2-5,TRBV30,AWSVLASGSWETQY
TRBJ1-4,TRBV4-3,ASSQVRTAFNEKLF
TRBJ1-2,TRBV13,ASSLARGGYT
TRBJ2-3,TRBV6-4,ASSFSGGSTDTQY
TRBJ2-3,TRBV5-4,ASSLGGTVTDTQY
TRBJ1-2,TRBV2,ASSRETYGYT
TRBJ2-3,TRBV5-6,ASVNSGLPGAFTQY
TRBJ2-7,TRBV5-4,ASSLLVGGYSYEQY
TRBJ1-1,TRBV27,ASSLSPTGITEAF
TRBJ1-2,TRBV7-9,ASSDTGGSNYGYT
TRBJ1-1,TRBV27,ASSGRTQNTEAF
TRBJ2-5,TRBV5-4,ASSPAVSRETQY
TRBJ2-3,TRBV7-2,ASSSSGYRTDTQY
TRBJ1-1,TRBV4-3,ASSQATPGRGDTEAF
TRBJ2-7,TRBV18,ASSPRQTSDSYEQY
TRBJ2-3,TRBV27,ASTGDRGFSTDTQY
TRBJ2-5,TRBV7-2,ASSPKSGRQETQY
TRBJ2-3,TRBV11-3,ASSSGQGWDTQY
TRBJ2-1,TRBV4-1,ASSPTSGSSYNEQF
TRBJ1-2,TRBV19,AQGEKPRDGYT
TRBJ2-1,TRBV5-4,ASSSYGAGGLYNEQF
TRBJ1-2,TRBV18,ASSSTVSDYGYT
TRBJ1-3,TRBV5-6,ASSLWRGSSGNTIY
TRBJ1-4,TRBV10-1,ASSSTGINEKLF
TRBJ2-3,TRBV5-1,ASSFSLADTQY
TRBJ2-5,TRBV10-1,ASSGTSGQETQY
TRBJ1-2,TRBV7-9,ASSLGGRTYGYT
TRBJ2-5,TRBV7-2,ASSSQWAGETQY